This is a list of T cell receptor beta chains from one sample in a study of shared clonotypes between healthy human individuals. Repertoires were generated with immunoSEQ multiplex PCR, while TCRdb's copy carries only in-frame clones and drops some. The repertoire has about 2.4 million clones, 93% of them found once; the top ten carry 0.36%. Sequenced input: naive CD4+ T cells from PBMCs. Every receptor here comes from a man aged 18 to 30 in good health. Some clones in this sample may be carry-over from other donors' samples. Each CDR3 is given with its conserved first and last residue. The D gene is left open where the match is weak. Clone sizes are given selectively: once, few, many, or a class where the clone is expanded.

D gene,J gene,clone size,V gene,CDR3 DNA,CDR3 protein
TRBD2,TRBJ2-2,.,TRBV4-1,TGCGCCAGCAGCCATCGACTAGCGACCTCCGGGGAGCTGTTTTTT,CASSHRLATSGELFF
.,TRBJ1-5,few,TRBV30,TGTGCCTGGAGTGTAGAGCAGGGTTACAATCAGCCCCAGCATTTT,CAWSVEQGYNQPQHF
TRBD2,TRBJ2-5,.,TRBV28,TGTGCCAGCTACGGACTAGCGGCACACATCAGGGAGACCCAGTACTTC,CASYGLAAHIRETQYF
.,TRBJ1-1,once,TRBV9,TGTGCCAGCAGCGTGCTATCTATGAACACTGAAGCTTTCTTT,CASSVLSMNTEAFF
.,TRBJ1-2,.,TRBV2,TGTGCCAGCGGGGCAGGGACCCCCCCCACCTTC,CASGAGTPPTF
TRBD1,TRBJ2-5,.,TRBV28,TGTGCCAGCAGTGGACGCTACAGGGGACAACTACAAGAGACCCAGTACTTC,CASSGRYRGQLQETQYF
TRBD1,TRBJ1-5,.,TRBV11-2,TGTGCCAGCAGCCAAGGACAGGGGAGTGCTCAGCCCCAGCATTTT,CASSQGQGSAQPQHF
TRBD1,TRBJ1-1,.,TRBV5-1,TGCGCCAGCAGCTTCGGACAGGTCATATCGGACACTGAAGCTTTCTTT,CASSFGQVISDTEAFF
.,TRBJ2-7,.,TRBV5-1,TGCGCCAGCAGCTTGGCAGGGTATCCCTACTACGAGCAGTACTTC,CASSLAGYPYYEQYF
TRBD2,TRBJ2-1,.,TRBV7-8,TGTGCCAGCAGCCGTCCTGGGGGGAGGGATGAGCAGTTCTTC,CASSRPGGRDEQFF
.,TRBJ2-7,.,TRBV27,TGTGCCAGCAGCAAGGACGGTCCTCCGATTTACTACGAGCAGTACTTC,CASSKDGPPIYYEQYF
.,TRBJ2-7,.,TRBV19,TGTGCCAGTAGTAGGACCAAGGGCTACGAGCAGTACTTC,CASSRTKGYEQYF
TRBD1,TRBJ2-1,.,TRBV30,TGTGCCTGGAGAAAACAGGGGCCTCGGGGCCAGTTCTTC,CAWRKQGPRGQFF
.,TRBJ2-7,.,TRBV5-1,TGCGCCAGCAGCCCCGTTCCGGACAGCTACGAGCAGTACTTC,CASSPVPDSYEQYF
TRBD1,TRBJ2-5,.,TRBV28,TGTGCCAGCAGCCCGAAGGGGGCGCTGAGGGAGACCCAGTACTTC,CASSPKGALRETQYF
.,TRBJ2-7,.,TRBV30,TGTGCCTGGAGTGTTAACGGGCTAACCTACGAGCAGTACTTC,CAWSVNGLTYEQYF
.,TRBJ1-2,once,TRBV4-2,TGTGCCAGCAGCCAAGAGAAGGATTACTATGGCTACACCTTC,CASSQEKDYYGYTF
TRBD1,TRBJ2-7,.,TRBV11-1,TGTGCCAGCAGCAAGACAGGGAGCGACGAGCAGTACTTC,CASSKTGSDEQYF